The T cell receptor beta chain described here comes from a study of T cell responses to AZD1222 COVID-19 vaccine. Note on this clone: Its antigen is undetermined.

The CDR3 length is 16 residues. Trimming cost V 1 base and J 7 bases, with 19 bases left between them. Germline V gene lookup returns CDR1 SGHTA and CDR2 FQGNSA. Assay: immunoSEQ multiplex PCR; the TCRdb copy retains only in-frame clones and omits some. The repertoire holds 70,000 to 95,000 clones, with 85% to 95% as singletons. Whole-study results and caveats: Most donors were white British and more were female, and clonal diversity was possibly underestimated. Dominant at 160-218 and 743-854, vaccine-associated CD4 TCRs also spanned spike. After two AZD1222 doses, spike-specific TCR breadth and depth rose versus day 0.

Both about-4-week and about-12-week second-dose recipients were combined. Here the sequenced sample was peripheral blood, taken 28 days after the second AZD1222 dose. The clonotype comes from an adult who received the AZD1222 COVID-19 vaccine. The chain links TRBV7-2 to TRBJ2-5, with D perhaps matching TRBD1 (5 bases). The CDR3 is CASSLEIRVEVGTQYF. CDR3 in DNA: TGTGCCAGCAGCTTAGAGATCAGGGTAGAGGTAGGGACCCAGTACTTC.